One sample yielded the 13 T cell receptor beta chains listed below, sequenced in a study of blood T cell repertoires in COVID-19. Data came from immunoSEQ multiplex PCR; TCRdb stores just in-frame clones and leaves some out. The table shows approximately 390,000 clones, with roughly 87% occurring only once. The sample consisted of PBMCs or T cells enriched from blood (not recorded which). These receptors were collected from a woman aged 40 to 49 with acute COVID-19.

The CDR3 DNA reads TGTGCCAGCAGCTTTGTTGTCCAGGACAGGGGTTACGAGCAGTACTTC. It translates to CASSFVVQDRGYEQYF. The chain couples TRBV7-8 to TRBJ2-7, with TRBD1 matching 9 bases. V trimming: 3 bases; J trimming: 4 bases; junction bases outside the gene matches: 10. CDR1 and CDR2 (germline): SGHVS, FQNEAQ. This CDR3 is 16 amino acids long.

The rearrangement joins TRBV7-6 to TRBJ1-1; 7 bases map to TRBD1. After removal of 2 bases from V and 1 base from J, the junction contained 1 base not matched to a gene. The length of the CDR3 is 14 residues. The germline V gene has CDR1 SGHVS and CDR2 FNYEAQ. CDR3 nucleotides: TGTGCCAGCAGCTTAAGGGACAGGAACACTGAAGCTTTCTTT. Its protein product is CASSLRDRNTEAFF.

The sample holds a few counts of this clone. The chain employs TRBV7-2 and TRBJ2-3; D remains unclear. The CDR3 covers 16 residues. From germline, CDR1 is SGHTA and CDR2 FQGNSA. The germline V and J ends were trimmed by 7 bases and 2 bases, with 19 bases remaining between them. The CDR3 DNA sequence: TGTGCCAGCATCCCTAGTCGCGCCCCTAACACAGATACGCAGTATTTT. Translation: CASIPSRAPNTDTQYF.

V gene TRBV7-9 combines with J gene TRBJ2-7, with TRBD1 matching 9 bases. The CDR3 loop spans 15 amino acids. Germline values: CDR1 SEHNR, CDR2 FQNEAQ (reference sequence). Trimming cost V 5 bases and J 2 bases; bases outside gene matches: 7. The CDR3 sequence is CASSGTGRAPYEQYF. The CDR3 DNA sequence: TGTGCCAGCAGCGGGACAGGGAGGGCTCCCTACGAGCAGTACTTC.

The rearrangement joins TRBV4-2 to TRBJ2-7, with TRBD2 matching over 9 bases. J lost 4 bases, V lost 4 bases, and 17 bases had no gene match. This CDR3 has 18 amino acids. Germline V gene data show CDR1 as LGHNA and CDR2 as YNFKEQ. CDR3 sequence reads: CASSLPSGGGGAQYEQYF. CDR3 coding DNA: TGTGCCAGCAGCCTCCCATCGGGTGGCGGGGGGGCCCAGTACGAGCAGTACTTC.

The gene calls are TRBV14 and TRBJ1-2; D gene ambiguous. Trimming took 4 bases from V and 2 from J, leaving 8 bases between them. The CDR3 runs 13 residues. Germline V gene data show CDR1 as SGHDN and CDR2 as FVKESK. CDR3 residues: CASSPLRNYGYTF. Written as DNA, the CDR3 is TGTGCCAGCAGCCCTCTGAGAAACTATGGCTACACCTTC.

The chain recombines TRBV30 with TRBJ2-7; 11 nucleotides agree with TRBD2. Trimming cost V 2 bases and J 6 bases; bases outside gene matches: 9. Looked up from germline, CDR1 is GTSNPN and CDR2 is SVGIG (reference sequence). The CDR3 sequence is 15 residues long. CDR3 coding DNA: TGTGCCTGGAGTCTAGCGGGGGGTAACAGGGGCGAGCAGTACTTC. It codes for CAWSLAGGNRGEQYF. The whole variable domain, filled in from reference TRBV30 and TRBJ2-7, reads SQTIHQWPATLVQPVGSPLSLECTVEGTSNPNLYWYRQAAGRGLQLLFYSVGIGQISSEVPQNLSASRPQDRQFILSSKKLLLSDSGFYLCAWSLAGGNRGEQYFGPGTRLTVT.

This sequence joins TRBV4-1 and TRBJ2-7, with 7 bases matching TRBD2. The CDR3 is 11 residues long. Looked up from germline, CDR1 is MGHRA and CDR2 is YSYEKL. V lost 8 bases, J lost 6 bases, and 4 bases stayed unmatched. The CDR3 DNA is TGCGCCAGCGCGGGGGACGGCGAGCAGTACTTC. As protein: CASAGDGEQYF.

The rearrangement links TRBV3-1 (or the pseudogene TRBV3-2) to TRBJ1-2, with D possibly being TRBD1 (5 bases). V was cut by 4 bases and J by 0 bases, with 9 bases left in between. This CDR3 spans 14 amino acids. From germline, CDR1 is LGHDT and CDR2 YNNKEL (reference sequence). CDR3 DNA: TGTGCCAGCAGCCCTCTAGGGGCTAACTATGGCTACACCTTC. Translating gives CASSPLGANYGYTF.

As DNA, the CDR3 is TGTGCCAGCAGCGTAGATCAGGGACTAGCGGGGGAACAGTACTTC. This translates into CASSVDQGLAGEQYF. The rearrangement joins TRBV9 to TRBJ2-5, with 14 positions matching TRBD2. V was clipped by 0 bases and J by 11 bases; unmatched bases: 6. The CDR3 spans 15 residues. CDR1 SGDLS and CDR2 YYNGEE come from the germline V gene.

CDR3 loop: CASSLVQGWDRGETQYF. The CDR3 DNA is TGTGCCAGCAGCTTGGTACAGGGGTGGGACCGAGGGGAGACCCAGTACTTC. The J gene is TRBJ2-5, the V gene TRBV5-6; 7 bases are shared with TRBD1. This CDR3 region has 17 residues. The J segment lost 5 bases and the V segment lost 0 bases, leaving 13 bases of the junction unmatched. Looked up from germline, CDR1 is SGHDT and CDR2 is YYEEEE.

This clone was recorded once. The chain employs TRBV4-2 and TRBJ2-2; 9 bases are a match to TRBD2. The CDR3 runs 15 residues. Germline assignment: CDR1 LGHNA and CDR2 YNFKEQ. V shed 1 base and J 6 bases; nucleotides not matched to a gene: 3. The DNA of the CDR3 is TGTGCCAGCAGCCAAGGCCGACTAGCGGCCGGGGAGCTGTTTTTT. This codes for CASSQGRLAAGELFF.

This rearrangement joins TRBV6-1 to TRBJ1-5, with D perhaps matching TRBD1 (5 bases). Germline-derived CDR1 and CDR2 are MNHNS and SASEGT. Deletions cut 2 bases from V and 0 bases from J, with 8 bases between. The CDR3 is 15 amino acids. In DNA, the CDR3 is TGTGCCAGCAGTGAAACAGGATATAGCAATCAGCCCCAGCATTTT. Its protein is CASSETGYSNQPQHF.